This T cell receptor beta chain is drawn from a study of identifying expanded T cells in peripheral blood (dated by TCRdb to about 2019). A note on the overall study: Technical replicates were generated by sequencing separate aliquots of the same genomic DNA pool, with four replicates compared pairwise.

During the collection period, no infections or other immune events were recorded for the healthy donors. Blood repertoires from healthy donors were used as a training cohort for calibrating time-dependent variance in a beta-binomial model of differential abundance of T-cell clones. The training cohort was composed of roughly 10 healthy donors, 3 female and 7 male. The donors were between roughly 25 and 70 years old, with an average age of roughly 40 years. Whole blood from each healthy donor was obtained from a commercial supplier and was collected at three time points around 13 days apart. Genomic DNA was extracted from unsorted whole blood for immunosequencing. Overall results and qualifications from the work: Variance in clone template counts between approximately two-week samples significantly increased with total template count across all healthy donors. The authors expected biological variance in healthy repertoires might increase further over much longer intervals such as months to years. The binomial model flagged around 1.2 differentially abundant clones between technical replicates but about 16.4 over around 2 weeks and about 19 over roughly 4 weeks. Across all healthy-donor time intervals, the beta-binomial model significantly lowered both the number of clones called differentially abundant and the false-positive rate.

The CDR3 contains 14 residues, cysteine and phenylalanine counted. Left in the record is the CDR3 DNA by itself, 42 bases read in frame from the first base. The germline V gene yields WSHSY for CDR1 and SAAADI for CDR2. V has 7 bases trimmed and J has 5 bases trimmed; junction bases matching no gene number 9. TCRbeta CDR3 regions were profiled with the immunoSEQ Assay using bias-controlled multiplex PCR amplification of genomic DNA. The published analysis was carried out like this. The absolute abundance of each unique TCRbeta CDR3 region was quantified after sequences were collapsed and filtered. Two models were used to test differential abundance: a binomial model (Fisher-equivalent) and a beta-binomial model that adds time-dependent variance fitted from healthy donors. Any clone with fewer than 5 combined templates was excluded, and a clone was called differentially abundant if its Benjamini-Hochberg FDR was below 0.01. Using the form v = (b*log(k)+a)^2, the beta-binomial variance was modeled as a function of the total template count across the two samples. The immuneACCESS repertoire file appears here via TCRdb, limited to in-frame rearrangements. These files lack a portion of the clones; in checked studies, under half of the deficit traces to unresolved V genes, and the cause of the others is not known. V and J calls and clone size are copied from that table; D and trimming were computed from the DNA. The sample table lists around 99,000 clones, about 88% of them with a count of one. The top ten clones comprise 6.5% to 9% of the sample.

This clone has a handful of counts. The clone's antigen remains unknown. No base quality values were provided; no much bigger clone lies one nucleotide off. The source of this sequence is a person between 18 and 75 years old in good health. Rearrangement joined TRBV10-2 to TRBJ1-1; 8 junctional bases match TRBD1. What was sequenced was blood. The nucleotides are TGCGCCAGCACGCGTATGGACAGGGAGACTGAAGCTTTCTTT. Translated, this gives CASTRMDRETEAFF.